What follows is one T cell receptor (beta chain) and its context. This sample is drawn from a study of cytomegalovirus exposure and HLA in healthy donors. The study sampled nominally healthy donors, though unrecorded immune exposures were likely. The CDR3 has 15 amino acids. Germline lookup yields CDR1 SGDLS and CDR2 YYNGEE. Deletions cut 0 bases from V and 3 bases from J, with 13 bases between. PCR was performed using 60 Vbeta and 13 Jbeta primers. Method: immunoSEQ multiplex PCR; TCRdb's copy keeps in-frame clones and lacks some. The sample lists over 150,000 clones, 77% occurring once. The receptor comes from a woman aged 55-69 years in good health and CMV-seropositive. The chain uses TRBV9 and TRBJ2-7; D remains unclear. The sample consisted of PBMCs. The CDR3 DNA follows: TGTGCCAGCAGCGTAGAGCCAAGTCGAGACTACGAGCAGTACTTC. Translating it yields CASSVEPSRDYEQYF.